This T cell receptor (beta chain) was found in a study of blood T cell repertoires in COVID-19. Study overall: Donors in the United States, Italy and Spain gave samples during acute or convalescent COVID-19. The cDNA or gDNA used as material had been derived from T cells, B-cell-depleted T cells, or PBMCs.

In the source study's methods: Cell counts per sample came from amplifying reference gene primers. TCRdb's copy holds only in-frame clones and misses some; the assay was immunoSEQ multiplex PCR. The D gene and trimming were derived from the DNA, and the V and J assignments and clone size from that table. The sample holds about 220,000 clones, approximately 80% seen once. Germline V gene lookup returns CDR1 SGDLS and CDR2 YYNGEE. The V gene lost 4 bases and the J gene lost 5 bases, with 15 bases spanning the gap. The CDR3 is made up of 14 amino acids. The sequence derives from a woman in her fifties or sixties who had recovered from COVID-19. The J gene is TRBJ1-2, the V gene TRBV9, with D tentatively TRBD1 (5 bases). The sample consisted of peripheral blood. The CDR3 bases are TGTGCCAGCAGCCCCTCGGCAGGGTCGTATGGCTACACCTTC. This encodes CASSPSAGSYGYTF.